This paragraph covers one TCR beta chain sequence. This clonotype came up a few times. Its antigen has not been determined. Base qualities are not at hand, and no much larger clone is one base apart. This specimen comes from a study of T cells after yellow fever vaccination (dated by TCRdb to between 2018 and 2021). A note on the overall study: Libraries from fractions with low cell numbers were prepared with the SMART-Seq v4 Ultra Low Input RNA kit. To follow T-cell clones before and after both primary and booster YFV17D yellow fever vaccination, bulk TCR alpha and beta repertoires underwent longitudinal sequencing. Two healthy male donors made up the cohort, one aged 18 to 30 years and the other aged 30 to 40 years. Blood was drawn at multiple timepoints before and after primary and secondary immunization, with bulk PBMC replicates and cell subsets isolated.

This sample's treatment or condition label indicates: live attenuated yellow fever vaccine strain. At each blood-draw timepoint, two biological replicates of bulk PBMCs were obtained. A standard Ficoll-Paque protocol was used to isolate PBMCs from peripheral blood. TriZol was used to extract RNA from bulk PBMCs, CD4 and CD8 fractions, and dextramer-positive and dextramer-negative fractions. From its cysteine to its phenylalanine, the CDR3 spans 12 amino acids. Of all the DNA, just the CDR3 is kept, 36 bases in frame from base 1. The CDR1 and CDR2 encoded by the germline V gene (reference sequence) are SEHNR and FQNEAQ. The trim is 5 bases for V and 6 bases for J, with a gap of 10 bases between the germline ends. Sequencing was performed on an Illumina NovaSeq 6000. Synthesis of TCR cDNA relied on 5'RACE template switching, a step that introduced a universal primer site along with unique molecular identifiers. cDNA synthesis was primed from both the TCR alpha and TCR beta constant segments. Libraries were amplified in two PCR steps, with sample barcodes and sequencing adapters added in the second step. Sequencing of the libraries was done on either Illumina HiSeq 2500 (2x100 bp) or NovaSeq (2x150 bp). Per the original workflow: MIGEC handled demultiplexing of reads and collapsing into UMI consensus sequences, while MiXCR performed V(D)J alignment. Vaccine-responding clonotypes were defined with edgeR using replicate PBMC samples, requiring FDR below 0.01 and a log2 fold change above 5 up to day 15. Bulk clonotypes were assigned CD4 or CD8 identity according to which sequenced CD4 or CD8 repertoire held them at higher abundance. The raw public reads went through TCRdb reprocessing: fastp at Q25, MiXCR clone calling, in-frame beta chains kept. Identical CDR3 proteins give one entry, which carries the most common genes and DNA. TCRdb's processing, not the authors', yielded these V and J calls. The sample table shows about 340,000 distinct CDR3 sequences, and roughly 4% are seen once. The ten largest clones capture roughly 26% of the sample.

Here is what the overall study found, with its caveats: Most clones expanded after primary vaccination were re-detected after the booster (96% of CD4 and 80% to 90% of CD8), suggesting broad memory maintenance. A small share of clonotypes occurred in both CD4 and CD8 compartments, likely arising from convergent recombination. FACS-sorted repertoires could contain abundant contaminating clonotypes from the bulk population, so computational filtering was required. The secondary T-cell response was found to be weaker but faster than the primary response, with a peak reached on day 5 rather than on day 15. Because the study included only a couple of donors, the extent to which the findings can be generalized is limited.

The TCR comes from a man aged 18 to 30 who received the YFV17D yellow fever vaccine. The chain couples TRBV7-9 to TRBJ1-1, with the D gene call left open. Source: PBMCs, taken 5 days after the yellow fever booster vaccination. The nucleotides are TGTGCCAGCAGCCGCCGTGCCGCTGAAGCTTTCTTT. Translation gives CASSRRAAEAFF.